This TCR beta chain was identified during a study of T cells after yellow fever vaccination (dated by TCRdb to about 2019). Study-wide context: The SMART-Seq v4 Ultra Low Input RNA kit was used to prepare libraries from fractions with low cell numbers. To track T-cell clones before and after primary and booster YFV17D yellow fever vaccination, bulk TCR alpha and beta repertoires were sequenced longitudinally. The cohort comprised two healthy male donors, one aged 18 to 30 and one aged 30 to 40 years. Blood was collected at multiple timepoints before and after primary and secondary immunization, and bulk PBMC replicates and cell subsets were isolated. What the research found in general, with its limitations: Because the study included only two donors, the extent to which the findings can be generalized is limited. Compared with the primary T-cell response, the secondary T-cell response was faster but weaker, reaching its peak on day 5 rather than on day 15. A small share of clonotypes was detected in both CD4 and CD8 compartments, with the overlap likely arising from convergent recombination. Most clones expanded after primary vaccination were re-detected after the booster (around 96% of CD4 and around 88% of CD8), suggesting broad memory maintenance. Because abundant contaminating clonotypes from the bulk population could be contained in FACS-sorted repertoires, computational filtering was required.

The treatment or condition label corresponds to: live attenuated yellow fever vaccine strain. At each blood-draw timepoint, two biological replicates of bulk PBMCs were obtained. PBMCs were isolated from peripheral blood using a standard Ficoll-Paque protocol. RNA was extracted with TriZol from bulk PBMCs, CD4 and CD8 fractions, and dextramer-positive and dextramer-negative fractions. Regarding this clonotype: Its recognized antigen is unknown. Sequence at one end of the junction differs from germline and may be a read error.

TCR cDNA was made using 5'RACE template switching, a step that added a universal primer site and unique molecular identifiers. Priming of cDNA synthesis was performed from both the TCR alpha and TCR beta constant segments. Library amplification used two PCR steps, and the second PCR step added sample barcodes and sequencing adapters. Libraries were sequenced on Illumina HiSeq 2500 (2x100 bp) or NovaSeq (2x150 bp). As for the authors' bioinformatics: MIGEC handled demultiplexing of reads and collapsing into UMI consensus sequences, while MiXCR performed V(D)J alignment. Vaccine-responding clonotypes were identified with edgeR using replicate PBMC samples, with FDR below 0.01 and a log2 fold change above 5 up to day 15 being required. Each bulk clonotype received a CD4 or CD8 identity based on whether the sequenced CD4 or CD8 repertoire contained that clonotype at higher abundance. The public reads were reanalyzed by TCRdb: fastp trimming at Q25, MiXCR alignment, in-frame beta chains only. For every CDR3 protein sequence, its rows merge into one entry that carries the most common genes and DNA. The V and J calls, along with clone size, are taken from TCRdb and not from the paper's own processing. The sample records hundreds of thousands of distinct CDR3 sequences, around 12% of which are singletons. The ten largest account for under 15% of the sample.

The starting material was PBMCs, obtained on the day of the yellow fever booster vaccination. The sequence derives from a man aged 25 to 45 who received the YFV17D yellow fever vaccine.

This receptor has the CDR3 CACSWLDREGEQFF. The base sequence is TGTGCCTGCAGCTGGCTCGACAGGGAGGGTGAGCAGTTCTTC. Here the chain combines TRBV5-6 and TRBJ2-1; the D gene assignment is perhaps TRBD1 or TRBD2, with each matching 7 bases. The CDR3 spans 14 residues, from the cysteine through the phenylalanine. The DNA shown is the 42-base CDR3, in frame from base 1. CDR1 and CDR2, looked up from the germline V gene, are SGHDT and YYEEEE.